This T cell receptor (beta chain) was captured in a study of shared clonotypes between healthy human individuals. Study overall: Each donor had three CD4 naive, three CD4 memory, two CD8 naive and one CD8 memory plate. Study results and caveats: Naive subsets usually exceeded memory subsets in estimated richness.

Of note for this clone: The antigen remains unidentified.

V was pared by 2 bases and J by 4 bases, with 10 bases between. This CDR3 has 14 amino acids. The germline V gene has CDR1 SGHTA and CDR2 FQGNSA. The data were produced by immunoSEQ multiplex PCR, yet TCRdb's version contains in-frame clones alone and is incomplete. The table has 2 million to 2.5 million clones, approximately 95% seen once. This TCR derives from a man aged 18 to 29 in good health. Some clones in this sample may be carry-over from other donors' samples. The chain uses TRBV7-2 and TRBJ2-3; D is uncertain. The sequencing sample was made of naive CD4+ T cells from PBMCs. Regarding subset: CD45RA+ positively selected. The CDR3 region has the DNA TGTGCCAGCAGCTTAAAGGTACGGGCAGATACGCAGTATTTT. Protein: CASSLKVRADTQYF.